Listed here are 17 T cell receptor beta chains from one sample, sequenced in a study of T cell responses to AZD1222 COVID-19 vaccine. Assay: immunoSEQ multiplex PCR; the TCRdb copy retains only in-frame clones and omits some. The top ten hold over 4.5% of the sample, which has 150,000 to 200,000 clones, roughly 94% seen once. This specimen was peripheral blood, taken 28 days after the second AZD1222 dose. All receptors come from an adult who received the AZD1222 COVID-19 vaccine.

The sample holds a few counts of this clone. The chain recombines TRBV6-1 with TRBJ2-2; D gene unclear. Germline V gene lookup returns CDR1 MNHNS and CDR2 SASEGT. The germline V and J ends were trimmed by 2 bases and 0 bases, with 7 bases remaining between them. The CDR3 totals 15 residues. The CDR3 loop reads CASSEIPPNTGELFF. CDR3 bases: TGTGCCAGCAGTGAAATCCCGCCGAACACCGGGGAGCTGTTTTTT.

The chain joins TRBV4-1 to TRBJ2-5; 7 bases line up with TRBD1. The CDR3 length is 15 residues. Trimming removed 1 base from V and 0 bases from J; junction bases left unmatched: 2. In germline, CDR1 is MGHRA, CDR2 YSYEKL. CDR3 region: CASSQVGQYQETQYF. The CDR3 DNA reads as TGCGCCAGCAGCCAAGTGGGACAGTACCAAGAGACCCAGTACTTC.

This sequence joins TRBV28 and TRBJ1-5; the D is unclear. The germline V and J ends were trimmed by 5 bases and 11 bases, with 22 bases remaining between them. CDR1 MDHEN and CDR2 SYDVKM come from the germline V gene. The CDR3 has 15 residues. DNA for the CDR3: TGTGCCAGCAGTGGGAACGGCCACCGAGGTGGAGCCCAGCATTTT. Amino acids: CASSGNGHRGGAQHF.

The chain joins TRBV7-8 to TRBJ2-3; 7 bases match TRBD1. This CDR3 has 16 residues. V lost 5 bases and J lost 2; bases outside the gene matches: 10. The germline V gene encodes CDR1 SGHVS and CDR2 FQNEAQ. The CDR3 sequence is CASSRRRDSNTDTQYF. CDR3 coding DNA: TGTGCCAGCAGCCGTCGTCGGGACAGCAACACAGATACGCAGTATTTT.

This clone was recorded only once. This chain connects TRBV18 to TRBJ2-5; the D is unclear. Germline lookup yields CDR1 KGHSH and CDR2 LQKENI. The V and J ends lost 0 bases and 3 bases respectively, with 8 bases between them. The CDR3 has 14 amino acids. As DNA, the CDR3 is TGTGCCAGCTCACCACCTTCGATTAAAGAGACCCAGTACTTC. This gives the protein CASSPPSIKETQYF.

The chain joins TRBV7-6 to TRBJ2-1; 12 bases map to TRBD2. The CDR3 totals 17 residues. Germline V gives CDR1 SGHVS, CDR2 FNYEAQ. V shed 5 bases, J shed 5 bases, and the junction held 10 bases outside the gene matches. The CDR3 sequence: CASSLRTSGATNNEQFF. CDR3 DNA sequence: TGTGCCAGCAGCCTGAGGACTAGCGGGGCGACAAACAATGAGCAGTTCTTC.

This clone was seen just once. V usage is TRBV30 and J usage is TRBJ1-6; weak D call: TRBD1 (6 bases). The CDR3 has 15 amino acids. Trimming removed 0 bases at V and 9 bases at J, with 15 bases between. Per germline, CDR1 GTSNPN and CDR2 SVGIG (reference sequence). CDR3 residues: CAWSVLGRGGSPLHF. Here the CDR3 DNA reads TGTGCCTGGAGTGTACTCGGCAGGGGTGGTTCACCCCTCCACTTT.

The rearrangement links TRBV10-3 to TRBJ2-7; 8 positions match TRBD1. CDR3 size: 20 residues. Trimming took 0 bases from V and 3 from J; bases not matched to a gene: 19. The germline V gene has CDR1 ENHRY and CDR2 SYGVKD. Here the CDR3 reads CAISESMVGQGSARSYEQYF. In nucleotides, the CDR3 is TGTGCCATCAGTGAGTCGATGGTTGGACAGGGTTCCGCCCGCAGCTACGAGCAGTACTTC.

This chain uses TRBV29-1 with TRBJ2-2, with D possibly TRBD1 on 6 matching bases. The ends were cut back, 7 bases at V and 7 bases at J, with 16 bases in the middle. The CDR3 is made up of 13 amino acids. Germline lookup yields CDR1 SQVTM and CDR2 ANQGSEA. The CDR3 spells CSAEVLGGGELFF. As DNA, the CDR3 is TGCAGCGCCGAGGTCCTAGGGGGCGGGGAGCTGTTTTTT.

This clone was counted a single time. The rearrangement links TRBV6-2 or TRBV6-3 to TRBJ2-1; D not certain. Between the trimmed V and J ends, which lost 2 bases and 5 bases, there was a span of 7 bases. This CDR3 region has 13 residues. CDR1 is MNHEY and CDR2 is SVGEGT in the germline V gene. CDR3 DNA: TGTGCCAGCAGTTACCCCACTAACAATGAGCAGTTCTTC. The encoded protein is CASSYPTNNEQFF.

The V call is TRBV5-8, the J call TRBJ2-7; either TRBD1 or TRBD2 may supply D (5 bases each). This CDR3 region has 14 residues. V was clipped by 3 bases and J by 4 bases, with 14 bases between them. Germline CDR1 is SGHTS and CDR2 is YDEGEE. The CDR3 is CASSSDQGPYEQYF. CDR3 in DNA: TGTGCCAGCAGCTCAGACCAGGGACCGTACGAGCAGTACTTC. The variable domain in full, with the rest retrieved from reference TRBV5-8 and TRBJ2-7, is EAGVTQSPTHLIKTRGQQATLRCSPISGHTSVYWYQQALGLGLQFLLWYDEGEERNRGNFPPRFSGRQFPNYSSELNVNALELEDSALYLCASSSDQGPYEQYFGPGTRLTVT.

The chain links TRBV7-9 to TRBJ1-5, with unresolved D. V dropped 3 bases and J dropped 0 bases, with 9 bases sitting between them. The CDR3 spans 15 residues. Germline lookup yields CDR1 SEHNR and CDR2 FQNEAQ (reference sequence). CDR3 sequence: CASSLGRDSNQPQHF. DNA for the CDR3: TGTGCCAGCAGCTTGGGTAGGGATAGCAATCAGCCCCAGCATTTT.

The chain is built from TRBV5-1 and TRBJ1-3; possible D gene TRBD1, 5 bases. The V gene's germline CDR1 is SGHRS and CDR2 YFSETQ. V was clipped by 4 bases and J by 2 bases, with 13 bases between them. The CDR3 length is 15 residues. The CDR3 region has the DNA TGCGCCAGCAGCCCGGGACCGGCAACTGGAAACACCATATATTTT. It encodes CASSPGPATGNTIYF.

Written as DNA, the CDR3 is TGTGCCAGCAGCTTCGACCCGTCCTCTGGAAACACCATATATTTT. This translates into CASSFDPSSGNTIYF. This chain links TRBV5-4 with TRBJ1-3; D is unclear. CDR3 length: 15 amino acids. Trimming left V 2 bases short and J 0 bases short, with 9 bases between. Germline V gene sequence: CDR1 SGHNT, CDR2 YYREEE (reference sequence).

The chain uses TRBV11-2 and TRBJ2-7; D is unclear. This CDR3 comprises 13 residues. The V and J ends lost 0 bases and 1 base respectively, with 4 bases between them. From germline, CDR1 is SGHAT and CDR2 FQNNGV. The CDR3 loop is CASSLDLSYEQYF. The CDR3 DNA reads TGTGCCAGCAGCTTAGATCTGTCCTACGAGCAGTACTTC.

V gene TRBV18 combines with J gene TRBJ2-5; TRBD2 matches 7 bases. V trimming: 1 base; J trimming: 4 bases; junction bases outside the gene matches: 0. The CDR3 extends over 13 amino acids. CDR1 is KGHSH, CDR2 LQKENI, per germline. CDR3 in amino acids: CASSPLAGETQYF. CDR3 sequence (DNA): TGTGCCAGCTCACCACTAGCGGGAGAGACCCAGTACTTC.

This clone turned up a few times. This chain links TRBV29-1 with TRBJ2-3; TRBD2 agrees at 8 bases. Per germline, CDR1 SQVTM and CDR2 ANQGSEA. The CDR3 is 12 residues long. Unmatched junction bases numbered 0, after V lost 7 bases and J lost 0 bases. The CDR3 DNA is TGCAGCGCGGGGGGGAGCACAGATACGCAGTATTTT. Translated, it gives CSAGGSTDTQYF.